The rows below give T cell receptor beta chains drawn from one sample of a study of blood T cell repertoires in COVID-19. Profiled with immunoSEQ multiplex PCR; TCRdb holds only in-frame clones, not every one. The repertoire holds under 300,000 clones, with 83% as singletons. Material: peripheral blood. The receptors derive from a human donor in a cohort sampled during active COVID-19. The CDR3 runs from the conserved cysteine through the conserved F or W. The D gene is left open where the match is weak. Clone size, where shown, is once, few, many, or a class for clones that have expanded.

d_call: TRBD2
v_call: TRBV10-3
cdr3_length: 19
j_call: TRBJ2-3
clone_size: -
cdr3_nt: TGTGCCATCAGTGACCCGAGACTAGCGATCGTTCCTAGCACAGATACGCAGTATTTT
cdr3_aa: CAISDPRLAIVPSTDTQYF

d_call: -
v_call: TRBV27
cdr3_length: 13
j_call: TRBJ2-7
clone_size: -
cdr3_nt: TGTGCCAGCAGTTCCGGGACTGTCTACGAGCAGTACTTC
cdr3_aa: CASSSGTVYEQYF

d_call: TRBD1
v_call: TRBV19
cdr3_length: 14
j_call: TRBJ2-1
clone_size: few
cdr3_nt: TGTGCCACCTCCTGGGACAGGGTATTCAATGAGCAGTTCTTC
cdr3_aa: CATSWDRVFNEQFF

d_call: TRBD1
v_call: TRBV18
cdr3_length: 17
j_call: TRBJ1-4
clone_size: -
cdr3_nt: TGTGCCAGCTCAGCACACAGGGGGCGTACGGCCAATGAAAAACTGTTTTTT
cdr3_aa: CASSAHRGRTANEKLFF

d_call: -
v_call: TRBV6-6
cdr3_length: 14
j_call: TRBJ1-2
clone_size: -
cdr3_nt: TGTGCCAGCAGCCTTCGGAGATTACTCTATGGCTACACCTTC
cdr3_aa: CASSLRRLLYGYTF

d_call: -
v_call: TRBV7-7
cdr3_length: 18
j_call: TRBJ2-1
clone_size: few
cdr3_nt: TGTGCTAGCAGCTTAGCGGAGTGGCGGACCCTACCGGGGAATGAGCAGTTCTTC
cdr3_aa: CASSLAEWRTLPGNEQFF

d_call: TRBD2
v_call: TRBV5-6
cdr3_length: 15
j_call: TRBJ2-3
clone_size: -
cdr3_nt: TGTGCCAGCAGCTTAGGGACGGGGGGGCCAGATACGCAGTATTTT
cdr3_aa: CASSLGTGGPDTQYF

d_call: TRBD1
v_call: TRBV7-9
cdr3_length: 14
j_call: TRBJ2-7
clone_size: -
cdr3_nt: TGTGCCAGCAGCTTAACAGGGGGCTTGCGCGAGCAGTACTTC
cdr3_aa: CASSLTGGLREQYF

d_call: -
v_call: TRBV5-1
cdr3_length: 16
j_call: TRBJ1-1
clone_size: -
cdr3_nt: TGCGCCAGCAGCTTGGAGTTCCGGGGATTTGACACTGAAGCTTTCTTT
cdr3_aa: CASSLEFRGFDTEAFF

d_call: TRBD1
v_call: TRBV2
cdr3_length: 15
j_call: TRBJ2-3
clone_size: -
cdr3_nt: TGTGCCAGCAGAAGGACAGGGGAACTCACAGATACGCAGTATTTT
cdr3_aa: CASRRTGELTDTQYF

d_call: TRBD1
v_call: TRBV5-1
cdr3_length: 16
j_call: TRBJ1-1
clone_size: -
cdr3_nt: TGCGCCAGCAGCCTTTCCGGGACAGGGGCCGTCCGAGAAGCTTTCTTT
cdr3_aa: CASSLSGTGAVREAFF

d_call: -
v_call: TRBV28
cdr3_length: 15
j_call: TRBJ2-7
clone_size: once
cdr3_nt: TGTGCCAGCAGTTTAAGGAAAGGCAGGGGCTACGAGCAGTACTTC
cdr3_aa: CASSLRKGRGYEQYF

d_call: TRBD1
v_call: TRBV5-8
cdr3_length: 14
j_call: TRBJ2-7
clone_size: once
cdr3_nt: TGTGCCGGGCAACTGGACAGGAGCTCCTACGAGCAGTACTTC
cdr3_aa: CAGQLDRSSYEQYF

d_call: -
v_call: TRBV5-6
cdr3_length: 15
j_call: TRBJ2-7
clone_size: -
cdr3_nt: TGTGCCAGCAGCTTGAAAGCCAATCGGGTCTACGAGCAGTACTTC
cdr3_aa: CASSLKANRVYEQYF

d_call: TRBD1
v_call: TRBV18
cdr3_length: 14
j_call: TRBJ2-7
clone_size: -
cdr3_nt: TGTGCCAGCTCGCTTTCGACAGGGGGCTACGAGCAGTACTTC
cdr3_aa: CASSLSTGGYEQYF

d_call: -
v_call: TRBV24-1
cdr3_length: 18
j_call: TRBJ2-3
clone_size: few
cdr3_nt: TGTGCCACCAGTGGCACCATAGGCGGGGGCCCTAGCCCAGATACGCAGTATTTT
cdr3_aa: CATSGTIGGGPSPDTQYF

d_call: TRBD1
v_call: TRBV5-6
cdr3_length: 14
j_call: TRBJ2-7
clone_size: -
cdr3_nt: TGTGCCAGCAGCTCGCGGACAGGGCGGTACGAGCAGTACTTC
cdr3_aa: CASSSRTGRYEQYF

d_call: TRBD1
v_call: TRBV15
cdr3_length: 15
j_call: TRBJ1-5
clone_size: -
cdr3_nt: TGTGCCACCAGCAGGGACAGGGGGCAAGATCAGCCCCAGCATTTT
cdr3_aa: CATSRDRGQDQPQHF

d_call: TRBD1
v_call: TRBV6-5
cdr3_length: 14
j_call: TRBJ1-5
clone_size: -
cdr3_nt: TGTGCCAGCAAGACAGGGTCTAGGGATCAGCCCCAGCATTTT
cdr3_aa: CASKTGSRDQPQHF

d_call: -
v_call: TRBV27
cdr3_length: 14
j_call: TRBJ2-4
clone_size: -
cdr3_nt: TGTGCCAGCAGTCCACCGGGACTCGTAAACATTCAGTACTTC
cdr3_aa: CASSPPGLVNIQYF

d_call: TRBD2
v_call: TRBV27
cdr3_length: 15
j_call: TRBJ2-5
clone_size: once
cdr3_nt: TGTGCCAGCAGTTTTAATAGCGGGGGGCAGGAGACCCAGTACTTC
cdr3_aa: CASSFNSGGQETQYF

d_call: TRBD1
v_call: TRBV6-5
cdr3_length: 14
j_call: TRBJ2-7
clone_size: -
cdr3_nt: TGTGCCAGCAGTACTGACAGGGGGGCCGACGAGCAGTACTTC
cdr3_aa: CASSTDRGADEQYF

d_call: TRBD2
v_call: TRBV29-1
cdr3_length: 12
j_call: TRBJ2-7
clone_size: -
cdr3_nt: TGCAGCGTTGCTAGCGGGACTGGCGAGCAGTACTTC
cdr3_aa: CSVASGTGEQYF